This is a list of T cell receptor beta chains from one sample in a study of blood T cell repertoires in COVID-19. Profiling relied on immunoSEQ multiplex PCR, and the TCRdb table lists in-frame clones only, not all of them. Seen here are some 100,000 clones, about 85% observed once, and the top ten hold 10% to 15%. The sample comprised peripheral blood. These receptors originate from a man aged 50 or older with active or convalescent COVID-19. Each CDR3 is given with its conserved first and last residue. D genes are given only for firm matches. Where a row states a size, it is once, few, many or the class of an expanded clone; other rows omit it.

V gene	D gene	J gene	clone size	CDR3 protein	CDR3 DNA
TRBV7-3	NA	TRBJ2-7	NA	CASSPHAGYEQYF	TGTGCCAGCAGCCCACATGCGGGGTACGAGCAGTACTTC
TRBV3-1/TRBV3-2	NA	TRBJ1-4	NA	CASSQRQPATNEKLFF	TGTGCCAGCAGCCAACGACAGCCAGCAACTAATGAAAAACTGTTTTTT
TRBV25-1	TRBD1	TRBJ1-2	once	CASSEFGLGQGGYTF	TGTGCCAGCAGTGAATTTGGGTTAGGACAGGGCGGCTACACCTTC
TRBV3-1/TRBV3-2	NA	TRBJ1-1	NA	CASSQGGSTGEAFF	TGTGCCAGCAGCCAAGGTGGCAGCACGGGGGAAGCTTTCTTT
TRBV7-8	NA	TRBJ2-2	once	CASSLRLGIGELFF	TGTGCCAGCAGCCTCCGACTAGGGATCGGGGAGCTGTTTTTT
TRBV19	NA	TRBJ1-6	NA	CASTATGRSYNSPLHF	TGTGCCAGTACCGCGACAGGTCGATCCTATAATTCACCCCTCCACTTT
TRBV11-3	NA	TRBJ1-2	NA	CASSQGLLNYGYTF	TGTGCCAGCAGTCAGGGACTTCTTAACTATGGCTACACCTTC
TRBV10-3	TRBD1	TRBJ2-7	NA	CATAGTGLGEQYF	TGTGCCACCGCTGGGACAGGGCTCGGCGAGCAGTACTTC
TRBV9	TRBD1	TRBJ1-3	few	CASSPRTGSGNTIYF	TGTGCCAGCAGCCCACGGACAGGGTCTGGAAACACCATATATTTT
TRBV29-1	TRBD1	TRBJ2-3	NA	CSVAETGGRDTQYF	TGCAGCGTTGCCGAGACAGGGGGGCGAGATACGCAGTATTTT
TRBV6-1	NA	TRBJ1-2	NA	CASSEANRAIYGYTF	TGTGCCAGCAGTGAAGCAAACAGGGCAATCTATGGCTACACCTTC
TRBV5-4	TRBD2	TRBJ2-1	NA	CASSPDEAGGPYNEQFF	TGTGCCAGCAGCCCGGACGAAGCGGGAGGGCCATACAATGAGCAGTTCTTC
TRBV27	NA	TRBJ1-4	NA	CASSFGATNEKLFF	TGTGCCAGCAGTTTCGGTGCAACTAATGAAAAACTGTTTTTT
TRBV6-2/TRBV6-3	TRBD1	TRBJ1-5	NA	CASSRGQGYQPQHF	TGTGCCAGCAGTAGGGGACAGGGGTATCAGCCCCAGCATTTT
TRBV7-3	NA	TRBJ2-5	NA	CASSLGASWETQYF	TGTGCCAGCAGCCTTGGGGCTAGTTGGGAGACCCAGTACTTC
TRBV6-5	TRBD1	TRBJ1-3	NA	CASSTGQPGNTIYF	TGTGCCAGCAGTACGGGACAGCCCGGAAACACCATATATTTT
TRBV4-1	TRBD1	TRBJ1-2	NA	CASGQGNGYTF	TGCGCCAGTGGACAGGGGAATGGCTACACCTTC
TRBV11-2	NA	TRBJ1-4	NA	CASSLDRDEKLFF	TGTGCCAGCAGCTTAGACAGGGATGAAAAACTGTTTTTT
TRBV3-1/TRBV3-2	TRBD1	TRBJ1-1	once	CASSQGQGAEAFF	TGTGCCAGCAGCCAAGGACAGGGGGCTGAAGCTTTCTTT
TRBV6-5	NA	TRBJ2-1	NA	CASSYVATDNEQFF	TGTGCCAGCAGTTACGTGGCGACAGACAATGAGCAGTTCTTC
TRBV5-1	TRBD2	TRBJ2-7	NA	CASSSGLAGAYEQYF	TGCGCCAGCAGCTCCGGACTAGCGGGGGCCTACGAGCAGTACTTC
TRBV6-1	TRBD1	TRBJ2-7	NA	CASSETIRGRYF	TGTGCCAGCAGTGAAACCATCAGGGGGCGATACTTC
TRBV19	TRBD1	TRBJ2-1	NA	CASSDPGDRAFHEQFF	TGTGCCAGTAGCGATCCGGGGGACAGGGCTTTTCATGAGCAGTTCTTC
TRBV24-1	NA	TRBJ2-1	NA	CATSDKLAWSYNEQFF	TGTGCCACCAGTGATAAACTAGCATGGTCCTACAATGAGCAGTTCTTC
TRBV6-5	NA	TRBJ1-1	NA	CASSPTETEAFF	TGTGCCAGCAGCCCGACAGAGACTGAAGCTTTCTTT
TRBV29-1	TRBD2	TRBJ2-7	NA	CSVTGGTSGTSYEQYF	TGCAGCGTTACTGGGGGGACTAGCGGGACCTCCTACGAGCAGTACTTC
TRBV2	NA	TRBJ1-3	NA	CASSEPGGNTIYF	TGTGCCAGCAGTGAACCGGGTGGAAACACCATATATTTT
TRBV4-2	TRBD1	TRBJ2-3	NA	CASSQGRTGNLADTQYF	TGTGCCAGCAGCCAAGGGCGGACAGGGAATCTGGCAGATACGCAGTATTTT
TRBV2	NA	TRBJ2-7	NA	CASSVTNYEQYF	TGTGCCAGCAGTGTAACAAACTACGAGCAGTACTTC
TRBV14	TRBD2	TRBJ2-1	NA	CASSPESGSANEQFF	TGTGCCAGCAGCCCCGAGAGCGGGAGTGCCAATGAGCAGTTCTTC
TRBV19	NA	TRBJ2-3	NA	CASSMLGTDTQYF	TGTGCCAGTAGTATGCTCGGGACAGATACGCAGTATTTT
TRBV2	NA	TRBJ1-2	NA	CASSVKRLESYGYTF	TGTGCCAGCAGTGTCAAGAGGTTGGAGAGCTATGGCTACACCTTC
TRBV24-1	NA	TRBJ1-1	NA	CATSGAANTEAFF	TGTGCCACCAGTGGGGCCGCGAACACTGAAGCTTTCTTT
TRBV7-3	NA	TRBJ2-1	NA	CASSPTPEYEQFF	TGTGCCAGCAGCCCCACCCCGGAGTATGAGCAGTTCTTC
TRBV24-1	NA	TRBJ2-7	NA	CATSDPWTATGQYF	TGTGCCACCAGTGACCCTTGGACAGCTACCGGGCAGTACTTC
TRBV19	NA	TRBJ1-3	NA	CASALQSHSGNTIYF	TGTGCCAGTGCCCTACAGTCTCACTCTGGAAACACCATATATTTT
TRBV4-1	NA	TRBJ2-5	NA	CASSQVQAQETQYF	TGCGCCAGCAGCCAAGTACAGGCTCAAGAGACCCAGTACTTC
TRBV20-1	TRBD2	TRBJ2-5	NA	CSASLTLGRLAAGEETQYF	TGCAGTGCTAGTCTAACCTTAGGGAGACTAGCCGCCGGGGAGGAGACCCAGTACTTC
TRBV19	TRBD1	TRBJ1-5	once	CASSRKTDRSYSNQPQHF	TGTGCCAGTAGTAGGAAAACGGACAGGTCTTATAGCAATCAGCCCCAGCATTTT
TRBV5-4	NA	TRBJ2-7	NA	CASSLDRQEPGNF	TGTGCCAGCAGCTTGGACCGACAGGAACCCGGGAACTTC
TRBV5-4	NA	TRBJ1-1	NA	CASSLGGTWSTEAFF	TGTGCCAGCAGCTTGGGCGGCACTTGGAGCACTGAAGCTTTCTTT
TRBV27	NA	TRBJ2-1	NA	CASSPDGGSTYNEQFF	TGTGCCAGCAGTCCGGACGGAGGCTCAACCTACAATGAGCAGTTCTTC
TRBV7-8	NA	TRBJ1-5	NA	CASSLISGNQPQHF	TGTGCCAGCAGCTTAATTTCCGGGAATCAGCCCCAGCATTTT
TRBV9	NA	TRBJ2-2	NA	CASSLRGGSGELFF	TGTGCCAGCAGCCTTAGAGGAGGGTCCGGGGAGCTGTTTTTT
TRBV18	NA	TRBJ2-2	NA	CASSPNGVNTGELFF	TGTGCCAGCTCACCAAACGGGGTGAACACCGGGGAGCTGTTTTTT
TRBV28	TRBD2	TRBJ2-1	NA	CASSRSGISNEQFF	TGTGCCAGCAGCCGAAGCGGGATAAGTAATGAGCAGTTCTTC
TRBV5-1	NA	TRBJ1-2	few	CASRALGSQHYGYTF	TGCGCCAGCAGAGCATTAGGTAGCCAACACTATGGCTACACCTTC
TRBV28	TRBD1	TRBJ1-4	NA	CASSIGQGNYNEKLFF	TGTGCCAGCAGTATAGGACAGGGTAATTATAATGAAAAACTGTTTTTT
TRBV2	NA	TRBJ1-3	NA	CASSPLTDSGNTIYF	TGTGCCAGCAGTCCGCTGACAGACTCTGGAAACACCATATATTTT
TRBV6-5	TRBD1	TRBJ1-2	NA	CASLGIGVRGHGYTF	TGTGCCAGCTTAGGGATCGGAGTCAGGGGGCATGGCTACACCTTC
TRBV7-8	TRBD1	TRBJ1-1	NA	CASSLGGARQGAIEAFF	TGTGCCAGCAGCTTAGGGGGCGCGAGACAGGGGGCGATTGAAGCTTTCTTT
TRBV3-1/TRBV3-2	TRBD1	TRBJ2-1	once	CASSQPGQGVNEQFF	TGTGCCAGCAGCCAGCCGGGACAGGGAGTGAATGAGCAGTTCTTC
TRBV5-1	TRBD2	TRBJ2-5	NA	CASSLVGGRGETQYF	TGCGCCAGCAGCTTGGTGGGAGGGCGAGGAGAGACCCAGTACTTC
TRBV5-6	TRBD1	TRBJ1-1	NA	CASSSDRGDTEAFF	TGTGCCAGCAGCTCCGACAGGGGCGACACTGAAGCTTTCTTT
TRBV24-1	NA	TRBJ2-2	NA	CATSDLAAANTGELFF	TGTGCCACCAGTGATTTGGCCGCAGCGAACACCGGGGAGCTGTTTTTT